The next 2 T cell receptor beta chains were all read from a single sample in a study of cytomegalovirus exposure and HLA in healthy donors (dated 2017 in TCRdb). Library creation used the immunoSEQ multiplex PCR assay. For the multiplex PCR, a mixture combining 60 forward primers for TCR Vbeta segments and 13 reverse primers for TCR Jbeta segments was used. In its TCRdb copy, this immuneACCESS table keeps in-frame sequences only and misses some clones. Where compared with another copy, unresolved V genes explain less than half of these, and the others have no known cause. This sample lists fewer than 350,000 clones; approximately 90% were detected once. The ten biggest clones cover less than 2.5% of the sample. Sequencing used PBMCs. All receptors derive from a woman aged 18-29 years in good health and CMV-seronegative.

The CDR3 region is CASSPRRAGLYVEQFF. As DNA, the CDR3 is TGCGCCAGCAGCCCAAGAAGGGCGGGACTCTACGTTGAGCAGTTCTTC. The chain is built from TRBV5-1 and TRBJ2-1, with D tentatively TRBD2 (6 bases). V lost 4 bases and J 9 bases, leaving 23 bases between the germline ends. The CDR3 is 16 residues long. The germline V gene encodes CDR1 SGHRS and CDR2 YFSETQ.

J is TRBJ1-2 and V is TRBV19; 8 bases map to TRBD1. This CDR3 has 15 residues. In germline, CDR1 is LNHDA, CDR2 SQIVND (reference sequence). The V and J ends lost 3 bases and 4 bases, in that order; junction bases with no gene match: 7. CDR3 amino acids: CASSIDHQGAYGYTF. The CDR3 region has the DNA TGTGCCAGTAGTATCGATCACCAGGGGGCCTATGGCTACACCTTC. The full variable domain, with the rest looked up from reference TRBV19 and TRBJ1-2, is DGGITQSPKYLFRKEGQNVTLSCEQNLNHDAMYWYRQDPGQGLRLIYYSQIVNDFQKGDIAEGYSVSREKKESFPLTVTSAQKNPTAFYLCASSIDHQGAYGYTFGSGTRLTVV.